The clone carrying this T cell receptor beta chain was counted a few times. CDR3 size: 15 residues. The record originates from a study of blood T cells in healthy people across ages. The use of a sample-barcoded 5' primer and a J-beta primer mix characterized a second PCR of roughly 6 to 11 cycles. TCRdb passed the 5' RACE reads through MiXCR, listing each CDR3 protein once. The sample consists of approximately 800,000 distinct CDR3 sequences, around 24% of them appearing once. Healthy Caucasian individuals from Russia aged roughly 6 to 100 were enrolled as donors. This same sample was also taken into another study, of T cells of mothers and their children. Turning to that study: A handful of children, together with their three healthy Caucasian mothers, made up the donors. All extracted RNA went into cDNA synthesis, 1.5 ug per 15 ul. Related pairs of mothers and children showed slightly higher, non-significant overlap versus unrelated pairs.

V usage is TRBV21-1 and J usage is TRBJ2-1. TRBV21-1 is a known pseudogene. This TCR came from a boy between 10 and 17 years old in good health. Sequencing was performed on blood. The CDR3 spells CASSNHHGCLNEQFF. CDR3 nucleotides: TGTGCCAGCAGCAACCATCACGGCTGCCTCAATGAGCAGTTCTTC.